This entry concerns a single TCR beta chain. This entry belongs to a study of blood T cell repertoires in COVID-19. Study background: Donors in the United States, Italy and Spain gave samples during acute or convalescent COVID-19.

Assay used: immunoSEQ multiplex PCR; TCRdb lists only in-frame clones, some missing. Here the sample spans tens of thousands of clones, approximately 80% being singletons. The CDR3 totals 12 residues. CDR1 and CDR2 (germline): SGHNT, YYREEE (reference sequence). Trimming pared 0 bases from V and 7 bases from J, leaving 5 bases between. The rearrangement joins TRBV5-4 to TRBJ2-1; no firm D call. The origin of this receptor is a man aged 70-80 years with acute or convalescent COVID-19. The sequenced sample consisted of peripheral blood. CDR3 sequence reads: CASSLDQNEQFF. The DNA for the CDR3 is TGTGCCAGCAGCTTGGATCAGAATGAGCAGTTCTTC.